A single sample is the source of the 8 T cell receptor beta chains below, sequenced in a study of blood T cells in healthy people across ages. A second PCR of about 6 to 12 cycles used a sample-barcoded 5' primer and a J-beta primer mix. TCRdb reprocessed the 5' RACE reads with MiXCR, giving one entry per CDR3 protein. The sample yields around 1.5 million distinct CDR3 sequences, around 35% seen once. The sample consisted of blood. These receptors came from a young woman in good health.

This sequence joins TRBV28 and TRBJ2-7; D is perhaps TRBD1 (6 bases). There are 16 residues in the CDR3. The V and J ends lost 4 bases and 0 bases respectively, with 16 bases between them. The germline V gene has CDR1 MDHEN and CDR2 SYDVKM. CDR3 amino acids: CASSSPRTALSYEQYF. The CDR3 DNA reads TGTGCCAGCAGTTCCCCGCGGACAGCCCTCTCCTACGAGCAGTACTTC.

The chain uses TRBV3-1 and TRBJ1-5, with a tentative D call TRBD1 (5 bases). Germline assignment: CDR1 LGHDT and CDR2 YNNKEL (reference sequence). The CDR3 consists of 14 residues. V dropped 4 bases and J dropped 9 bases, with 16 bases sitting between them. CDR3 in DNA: TGTGCCAGCAGCCCGGGCAGGGATGAGCGGCCCCAGCATTTT. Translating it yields CASSPGRDERPQHF.

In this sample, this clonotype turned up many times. The CDR3 DNA sequence: TGTGCCAGCAGAGCCAGGGGGGGATCTCAAGAGACCCAGTACTTC. Its protein is CASRARGGSQETQYF. The J gene is TRBJ2-5, the V gene TRBV12-3 or TRBV12-4; perhaps D is TRBD1 or TRBD2 (7 bases each). The V end lost 6 bases, the J end lost 2 bases, and 16 bases lay between the germline ends. The CDR3 has 15 residues.

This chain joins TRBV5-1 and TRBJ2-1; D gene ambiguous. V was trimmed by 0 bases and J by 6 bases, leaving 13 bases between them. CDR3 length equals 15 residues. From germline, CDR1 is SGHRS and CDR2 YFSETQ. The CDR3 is CASSLVVRTLNEQFF. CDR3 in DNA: TGCGCCAGCAGCTTGGTAGTCCGCACGCTCAATGAGCAGTTCTTC.

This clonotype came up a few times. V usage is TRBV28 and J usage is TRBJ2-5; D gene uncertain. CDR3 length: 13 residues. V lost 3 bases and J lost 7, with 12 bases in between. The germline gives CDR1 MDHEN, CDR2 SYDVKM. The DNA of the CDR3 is TGTGCCAGCAGTTTCCCGACCCCGGGGACCCAGTACTTC. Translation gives CASSFPTPGTQYF. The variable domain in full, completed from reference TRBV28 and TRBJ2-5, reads DVKVTQSSRYLVKRTGEKVFLECVQDMDHENMFWYRQDPGLGLRLIYFSYDVKMKEKGDIPEGYSVSREKKERFSLILESASTNQTSMYLCASSFPTPGTQYFGPGTRLLVL.

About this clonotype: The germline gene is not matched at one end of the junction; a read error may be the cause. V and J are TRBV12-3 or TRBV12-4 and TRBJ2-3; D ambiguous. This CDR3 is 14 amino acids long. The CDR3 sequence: CASSFIENADAQYF. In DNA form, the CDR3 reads TGTGCCAGCAGTTTCATAGAGAACGCAGATGCGCAGTATTTT.

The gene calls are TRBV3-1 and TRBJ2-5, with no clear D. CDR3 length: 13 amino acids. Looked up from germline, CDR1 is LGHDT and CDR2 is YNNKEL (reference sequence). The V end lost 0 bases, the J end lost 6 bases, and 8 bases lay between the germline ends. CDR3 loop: CASSQDRRQTQYF. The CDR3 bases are TGTGCCAGCAGCCAAGACCGGCGGCAGACCCAGTACTTC.

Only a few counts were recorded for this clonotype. CDR3 loop: CASSWTGDSNQPQHF. For the CDR3, the DNA is TGCGCCAGCAGCTGGACGGGTGATAGCAATCAGCCCCAGCATTTT. The rearrangement links TRBV5-1 to TRBJ1-5; D gene ambiguous. The length of the CDR3 is 15 residues. The V end was cut by 3 bases, the J end by 0 bases, with 10 bases between. Germline assignment: CDR1 SGHRS and CDR2 YFSETQ. The variable domain in full, completed from reference TRBV5-1 and TRBJ1-5, reads KAGVTQTPRYLIKTRGQQVTLSCSPISGHRSVSWYQQTPGQGLQFLFEYFSETQRNKGNFPGRFSGRQFSNSRSEMNVSTLELGDSALYLCASSWTGDSNQPQHFGDGTRLSIL.